Given below is one T cell receptor (beta chain) in context. Its antigen remains unknown. The PCR used 60 Vbeta and 13 Jbeta primers. Authors' analysis steps: Approximately 11 million shared chains were among around 80 million unique TCR beta chains counted in a later analysis. TCRdb keeps only in-frame clones here, not all; method: immunoSEQ multiplex PCR. D and trimming come from the DNA, and the V and J calls and clone size come from that table. The sample records 150,000 to 200,000 clones, 60% to 80% being singletons. The sample belongs to a study of cytomegalovirus exposure and HLA in healthy donors. Findings and limits, study-wide: CMV serostatus was the only immune exposure information that was available.

The germline V gene encodes CDR1 SGDLS and CDR2 YYNGEE. The length of the CDR3 is 16 residues. Trimming at V came to 3 bases and at J to 4 bases, leaving 11 bases not matched to a gene. The receptor comes from a woman in her thirties or forties in good health and CMV-seropositive. Source material: PBMCs. The gene calls are TRBV9 and TRBJ1-2, with TRBD1 identical over 8 bases. This CDR3 is CASSEGDRNPFYGYTF. CDR3 nucleotide sequence: TGTGCCAGCAGCGAGGGGGACAGGAACCCTTTCTATGGCTACACCTTC.